This T cell receptor beta chain was recorded in a study of blood T cell repertoires in COVID-19. Whole-study context: PBMCs, B-cell-depleted T cells, or T cells were the source of the cDNA or gDNA that made up the material.

The V segment lost 10 bases and the J segment 4 bases; nucleotides outside the gene matches: 8. The CDR3 extends over 13 amino acids. Germline values: CDR1 LNHDA, CDR2 SQIVND (reference sequence). In the original workflow: Scientists estimated how many nucleated cells there were by amplifying reference gene primers. Here immunoSEQ multiplex PCR was the method, and the copy in TCRdb shows in-frame clones only, minus some. V and J calls and clone size are copied from that table; D and trimming were computed from the DNA. This table holds just over 300,000 clones, more than 75% found once. The sample consisted of PBMCs or T cells enriched from blood (not recorded which). This TCR derives from a man aged 30 to 39 who had recovered from COVID-19. The genes are TRBV19 and TRBJ1-1; 8 nucleotides line up with TRBD1. CDR3 loop: CATGTGEITEAFF. The DNA of the CDR3 is TGTGCCACCGGGACAGGTGAGATCACTGAAGCTTTCTTT.